Shown below are 9 T cell receptor beta chains from a single sample sequenced in a study of shared clonotypes between healthy human individuals. The data were produced by immunoSEQ multiplex PCR, yet TCRdb's version contains in-frame clones alone and is incomplete. The sample holds some 1.5 million clones, 98% seen once. The sample taken for sequencing was naive CD4+ T cells sorted from blood. Subset specified: CD45RA+ positively selected. The origin of the receptors is a man aged 30-40 years in good health.

This sequence joins TRBV29-1 and TRBJ2-1, with D perhaps TRBD1 or TRBD2 (5 bases each). V was pared by 6 bases and J by 3 bases, with 6 bases between. CDR1 SQVTM and CDR2 ANQGSEA come from the germline V gene. CDR3 length equals 11 residues. CDR3 sequence reads: CSVGDYNEQFF. In nucleotides, the CDR3 is TGCAGCGTGGGGGACTACAATGAGCAGTTCTTC.

The V and J genes are TRBV15 and TRBJ1-1; no definite D call. There are 12 residues in the CDR3. V lost 2 bases and J 1 base, leaving 2 bases between the germline ends. CDR1 and CDR2 from the germline V gene are LNHNV and YYDKDF (reference sequence). The CDR3 DNA reads TGTGCCACCAGCAGACCGAACACTGAAGCTTTCTTT. Protein product: CATSRPNTEAFF.

The gene calls are TRBV18 and TRBJ2-3; TRBD2 aligns across 11 bases. The V and J ends lost 1 base and 2 bases, in that order; junction bases with no gene match: 8. This CDR3 is built from 18 residues. The germline gives CDR1 KGHSH, CDR2 LQKENI. The DNA for the CDR3 is TGTGCCAGCTCACCACTAAGACTAGCGGGACATAACACAGATACGCAGTATTTT. Encoded protein: CASSPLRLAGHNTDTQYF.

J is TRBJ1-3 and V is TRBV14, with D unresolved. Trimming took 3 bases from V and 0 from J, leaving 6 bases between them. Germline-derived CDR1 and CDR2 are SGHDN and FVKESK. The CDR3 sequence is 14 residues long. As DNA, the CDR3 is TGTGCCAGCAGCCATCTGCGCTCTGGAAACACCATATATTTT. This encodes CASSHLRSGNTIYF.

To note about this clone: This sample also contains other DNA sequences that code for the same CDR3. The chain couples TRBV28 to TRBJ2-7, with D possibly being TRBD2 (6 bases). CDR3 length equals 14 residues. V shed 7 bases and J shed 0 bases, with 13 bases lying between them. Germline CDR1 reads MDHEN; CDR2 reads SYDVKM. In DNA, the CDR3 is TGTGCCAGCACCACCCCCGGGAGCTCCTACGAGCAGTACTTC. This translates into CASTTPGSSYEQYF.

Remarks on this clone: At the DNA level, this CDR3 is encoded by other sequences in the same sample as well. The chain couples TRBV5-1 to TRBJ2-7; D remains ambiguous. With 0 bases removed from V and 0 bases from J, the gap between germline ends came to 7 bases. The CDR3 is 14 residues long. In germline, CDR1 is SGHRS, CDR2 YFSETQ. The CDR3 sequence is CASSLDLSSYEQYF. CDR3 nucleotide sequence: TGCGCCAGCAGCTTGGATCTTAGCTCCTACGAGCAGTACTTC.

The chain couples TRBV29-1 to TRBJ1-2; 9 nucleotides align to TRBD1. CDR3 length equals 13 residues. Germline V lookup: CDR1 SQVTM, CDR2 ANQGSEA. The J segment lost 2 bases and the V segment lost 8 bases, leaving 6 bases of the junction unmatched. CDR3 region: CSTGGTGNYGYTF. DNA for the CDR3: TGCAGCACTGGGGGGACAGGGAACTATGGCTACACCTTC.

The chain couples TRBV6-6 to TRBJ1-4, with D unclear. Between the trimmed V and J ends, which lost 4 bases and 7 bases, there was a span of 13 bases. The CDR3 length is 14 residues. Germline loops: CDR1 MNHNY, CDR2 SVGAGI (reference sequence). The CDR3 DNA reads TGTGCCAGCAGTTTACTCGGGGTTGGTGAAAAACTGTTTTTT. Translated, it gives CASSLLGVGEKLFF.

This rearrangement joins TRBV9 to TRBJ2-7, with a tentative D call TRBD1 (6 bases). The CDR3 contains 14 residues. Between the trimmed V and J ends, which lost 6 bases and 2 bases, there was a span of 15 bases. Looked up from germline, CDR1 is SGDLS and CDR2 is YYNGEE. CDR3 in amino acids: CASNREGETYEQYF. The CDR3, as DNA: TGTGCCAGCAACAGGGAAGGGGAAACCTACGAGCAGTACTTC. The full variable domain, with the rest looked up from reference TRBV9 and TRBJ2-7, is DSGVTQTPKHLITATGQRVTLRCSPRSGDLSVYWYQQSLDQGLQFLIQYYNGEERAKGNILERFSAQQFPDLHSELNLSSLELGDSALYFCASNREGETYEQYFGPGTRLTVT.